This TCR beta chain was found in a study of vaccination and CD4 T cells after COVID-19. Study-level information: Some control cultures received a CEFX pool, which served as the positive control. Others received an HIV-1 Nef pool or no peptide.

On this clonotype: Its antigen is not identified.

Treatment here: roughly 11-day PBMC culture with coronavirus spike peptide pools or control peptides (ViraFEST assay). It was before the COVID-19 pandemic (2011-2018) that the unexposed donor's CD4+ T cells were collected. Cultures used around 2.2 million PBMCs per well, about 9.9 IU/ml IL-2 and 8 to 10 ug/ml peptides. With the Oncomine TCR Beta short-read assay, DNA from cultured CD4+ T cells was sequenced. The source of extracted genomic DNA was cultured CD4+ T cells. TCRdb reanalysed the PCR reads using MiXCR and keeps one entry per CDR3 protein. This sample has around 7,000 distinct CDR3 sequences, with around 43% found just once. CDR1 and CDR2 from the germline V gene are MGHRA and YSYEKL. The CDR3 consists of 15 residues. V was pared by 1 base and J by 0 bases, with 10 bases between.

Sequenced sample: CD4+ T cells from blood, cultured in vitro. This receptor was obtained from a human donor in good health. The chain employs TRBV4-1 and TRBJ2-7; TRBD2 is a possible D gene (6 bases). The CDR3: CASSQAGGYSYEQYF. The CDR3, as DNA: TGCGCCAGCAGCCAAGCTGGGGGGTACTCCTACGAGCAGTACTTC.